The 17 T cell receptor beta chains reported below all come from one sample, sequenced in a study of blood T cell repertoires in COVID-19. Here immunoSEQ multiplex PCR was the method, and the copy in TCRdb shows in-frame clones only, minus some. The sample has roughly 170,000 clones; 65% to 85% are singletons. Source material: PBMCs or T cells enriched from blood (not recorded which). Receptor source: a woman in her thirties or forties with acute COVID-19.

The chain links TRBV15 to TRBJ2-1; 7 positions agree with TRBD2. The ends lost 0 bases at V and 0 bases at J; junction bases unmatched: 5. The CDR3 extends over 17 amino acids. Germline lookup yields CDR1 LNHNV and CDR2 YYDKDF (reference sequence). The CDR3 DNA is TGTGCCACCAGCAGAGAGGGCGGGAGAGTCTCCTACAATGAGCAGTTCTTC. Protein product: CATSREGGRVSYNEQFF.

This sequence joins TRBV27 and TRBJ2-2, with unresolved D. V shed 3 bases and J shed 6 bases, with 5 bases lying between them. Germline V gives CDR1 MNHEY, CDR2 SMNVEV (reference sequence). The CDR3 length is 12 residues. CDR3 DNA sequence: TGTGCCAGCAGTTTCAGCGCCGGGGAGCTGTTTTTT. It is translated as CASSFSAGELFF.

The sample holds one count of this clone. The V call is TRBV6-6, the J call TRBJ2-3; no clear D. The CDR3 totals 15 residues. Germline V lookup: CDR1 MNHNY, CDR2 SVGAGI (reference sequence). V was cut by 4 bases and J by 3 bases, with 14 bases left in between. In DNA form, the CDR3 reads TGTGCCAGCAGTTTGGAGTCCCAGAGAACAGATACGCAGTATTTT. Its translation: CASSLESQRTDTQYF.

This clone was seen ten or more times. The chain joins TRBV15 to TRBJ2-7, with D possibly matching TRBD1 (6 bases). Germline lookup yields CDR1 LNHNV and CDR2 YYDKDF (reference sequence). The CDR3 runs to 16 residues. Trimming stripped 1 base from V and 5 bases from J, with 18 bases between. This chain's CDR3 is CATSRAQGIGTNEQYF. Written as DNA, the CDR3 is TGTGCCACCAGCAGAGCGCAGGGGATAGGAACTAACGAGCAGTACTTC.

The CDR3: CASSGGGGGLNSPLHF. The CDR3 bases are TGTGCCAGCAGTGGAGGAGGGGGCGGGTTGAATTCACCCCTCCACTTT. The chain has TRBV2 and TRBJ1-6; 7 nucleotides agree with TRBD1. J gave up 7 bases and V 4 bases, and 10 bases lay outside the gene matches. The CDR3 consists of 16 residues. The germline CDR1 and CDR2 sequences are SNHLY and FYNNEI.

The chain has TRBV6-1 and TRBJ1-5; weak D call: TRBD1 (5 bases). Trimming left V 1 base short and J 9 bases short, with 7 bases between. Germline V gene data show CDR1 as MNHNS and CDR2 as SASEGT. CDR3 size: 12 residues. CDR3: CASSEERGPQHF. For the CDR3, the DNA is TGTGCCAGCAGTGAAGAAAGGGGGCCCCAGCATTTT.

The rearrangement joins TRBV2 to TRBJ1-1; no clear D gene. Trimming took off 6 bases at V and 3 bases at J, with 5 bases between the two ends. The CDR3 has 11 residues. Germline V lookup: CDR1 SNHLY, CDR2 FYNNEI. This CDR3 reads CASSGDTEAFF. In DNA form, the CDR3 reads TGTGCCAGCAGCGGTGACACTGAAGCTTTCTTT.

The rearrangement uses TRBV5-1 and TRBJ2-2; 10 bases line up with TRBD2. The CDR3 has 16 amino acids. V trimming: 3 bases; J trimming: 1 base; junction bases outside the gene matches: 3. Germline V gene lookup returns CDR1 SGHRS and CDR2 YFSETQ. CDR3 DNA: TGCGCCAGCAGCTCCCGGACTAGCGGGAACACCGGGGAGCTGTTTTTT. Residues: CASSSRTSGNTGELFF.

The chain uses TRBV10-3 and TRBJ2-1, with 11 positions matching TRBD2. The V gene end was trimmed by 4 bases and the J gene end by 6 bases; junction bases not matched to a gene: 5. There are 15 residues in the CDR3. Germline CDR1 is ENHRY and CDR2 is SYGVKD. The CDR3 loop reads CAISGSTSGTNEQFF. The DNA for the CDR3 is TGTGCCATCAGTGGGTCGACTAGCGGGACCAATGAGCAGTTCTTC.

This CDR3 is CASSLVTSGSALNEQFF. The CDR3 region has the DNA TGCGCCAGCAGCTTGGTGACTAGCGGGAGTGCCCTCAATGAGCAGTTCTTC. The rearrangement joins TRBV5-1 to TRBJ2-1, with TRBD2 matching 12 bases. CDR1 is SGHRS and CDR2 is YFSETQ in the germline V gene. V lost 0 bases and J lost 6; bases outside the gene matches: 7. The CDR3 length is 17 residues.

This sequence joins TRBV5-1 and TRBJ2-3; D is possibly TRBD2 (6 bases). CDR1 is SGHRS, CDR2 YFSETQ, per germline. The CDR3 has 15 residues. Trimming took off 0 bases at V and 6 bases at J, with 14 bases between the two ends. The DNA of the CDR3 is TGCGCCAGCAGCTTGGTCGGGCCTAGCGTGGATACGCAGTATTTT. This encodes CASSLVGPSVDTQYF.

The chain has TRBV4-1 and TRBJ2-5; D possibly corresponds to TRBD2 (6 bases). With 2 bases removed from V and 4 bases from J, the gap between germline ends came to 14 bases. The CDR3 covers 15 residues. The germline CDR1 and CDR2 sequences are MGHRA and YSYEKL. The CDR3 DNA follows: TGCGCCAGCAGCCAACGTTGGCGGGACGGAGAGACCCAGTACTTC. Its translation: CASSQRWRDGETQYF.

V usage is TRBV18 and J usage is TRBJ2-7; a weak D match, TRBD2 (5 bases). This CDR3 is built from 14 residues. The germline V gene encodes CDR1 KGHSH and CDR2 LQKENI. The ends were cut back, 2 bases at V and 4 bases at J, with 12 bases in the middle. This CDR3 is CASSPSQWEYEQYF. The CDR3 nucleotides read TGTGCCAGCTCACCATCGCAGTGGGAGTACGAGCAGTACTTC.

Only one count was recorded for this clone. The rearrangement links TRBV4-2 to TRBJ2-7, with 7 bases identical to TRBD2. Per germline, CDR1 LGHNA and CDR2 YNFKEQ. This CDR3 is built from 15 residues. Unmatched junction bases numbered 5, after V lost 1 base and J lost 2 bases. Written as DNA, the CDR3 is TGTGCCAGCAGCCAAGTTATGGGGGGGGCCTACGAGCAGTACTTC. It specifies CASSQVMGGAYEQYF.

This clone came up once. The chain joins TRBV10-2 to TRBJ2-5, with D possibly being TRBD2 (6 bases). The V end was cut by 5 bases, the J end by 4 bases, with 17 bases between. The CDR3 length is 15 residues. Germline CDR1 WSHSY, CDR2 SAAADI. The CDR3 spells CASSPPGTGVETQYF. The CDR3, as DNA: TGCGCCAGCAGTCCCCCCGGGACGGGGGTAGAGACCCAGTACTTC.

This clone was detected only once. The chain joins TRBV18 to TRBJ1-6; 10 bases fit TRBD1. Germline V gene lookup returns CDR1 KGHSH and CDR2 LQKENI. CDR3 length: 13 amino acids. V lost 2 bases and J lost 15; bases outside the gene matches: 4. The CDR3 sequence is CASSPGTGAVLHF. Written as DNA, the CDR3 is TGTGCCAGCTCACCAGGGACAGGGGCTGTCCTCCACTTT.

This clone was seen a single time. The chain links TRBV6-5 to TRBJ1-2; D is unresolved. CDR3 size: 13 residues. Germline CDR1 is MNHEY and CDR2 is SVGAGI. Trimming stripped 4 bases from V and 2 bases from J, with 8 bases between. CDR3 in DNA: TGTGCCAGCAGTTTAGACGGGAACTATGGCTACACCTTC. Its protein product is CASSLDGNYGYTF.